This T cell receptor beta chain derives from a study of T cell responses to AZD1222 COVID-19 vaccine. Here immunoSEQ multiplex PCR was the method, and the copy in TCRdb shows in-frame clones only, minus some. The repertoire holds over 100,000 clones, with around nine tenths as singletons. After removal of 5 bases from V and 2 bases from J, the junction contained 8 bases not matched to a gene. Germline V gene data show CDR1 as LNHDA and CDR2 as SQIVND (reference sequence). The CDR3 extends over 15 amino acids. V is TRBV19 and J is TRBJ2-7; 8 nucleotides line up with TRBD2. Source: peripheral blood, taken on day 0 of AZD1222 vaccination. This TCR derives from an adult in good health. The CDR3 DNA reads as TGTGCCAGTAGTCCTCTAGCGGGCGGTACCTACGAGCAGTACTTC. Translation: CASSPLAGGTYEQYF.